A single sample is the source of the 8 T cell receptor beta chains below, sequenced in a study of T cell changes during pregnancy in multiple sclerosis. Data came from immunoSEQ multiplex PCR; TCRdb stores just in-frame clones and leaves some out. This table has roughly 70,000 clones, around 85% appearing once. The input for sequencing was peripheral blood, taken before pregnancy. The receptors shown here come from a female donor with multiple sclerosis, enrolled in a pregnancy study.

This clone was picked up one time. The chain is built from TRBV27 and TRBJ1-2; tentative D call: TRBD1 (5 bases). Germline V CDR1 and CDR2: MNHEY, SMNVEV (reference sequence). CDR3 length: 16 amino acids. V shed 1 base and J shed 4 bases, with 16 bases lying between them. CDR3 in DNA: TGTGCCAGCAGTTTATTGGGGGGAGGGGTTCTCTATGGCTACACCTTC. The encoded protein is CASSLLGGGVLYGYTF.

V usage is TRBV27 and J usage is TRBJ2-5; TRBD1 matches at 7 bases. The CDR3 totals 14 residues. In germline, CDR1 is MNHEY, CDR2 SMNVEV (reference sequence). V trimming: 7 bases; J trimming: 7 bases; junction bases outside the gene matches: 12. In nucleotides, the CDR3 is TGTGCCAGCAAAGAGGGGGCTCTTGGAGGGACCCAGTACTTC. This codes for CASKEGALGGTQYF.

This clone appeared a single time. The chain is built from TRBV12-5 and TRBJ2-3, with TRBD2 as a possible D gene (5 bases). V was cut by 11 bases and J by 4 bases, with 19 bases left in between. The CDR3 contains 14 residues. Germline CDR1 and CDR2: LGHNT and FRNRAP. The CDR3 DNA reads TGTGCTGGCGGCGGGCAGTTTAACTCAGATACGCAGTATTTT. It codes for CAGGGQFNSDTQYF.

This chain uses TRBV2 with TRBJ1-5; possibly TRBD1 for D (5 bases). Trimming removed 4 bases from V and 6 bases from J, with 13 bases in between. CDR1 SNHLY and CDR2 FYNNEI come from the germline V gene. The CDR3 loop spans 14 amino acids. The CDR3 DNA follows: TGTGCCAGCAGTGGGCGGGGCGGTATTCAGCCCCAGCATTTT. This codes for CASSGRGGIQPQHF.

The chain joins TRBV7-2 to TRBJ2-7; 11 bases match TRBD2. V shed 1 base, J shed 3 bases, and the junction held 5 bases outside the gene matches. Germline loops: CDR1 SGHTA, CDR2 FQGNSA. The CDR3 consists of 16 residues. In DNA, the CDR3 is TGTGCCAGCAGCTTAGGGGGGACTAGCGGCGGCTACGAGCAGTACTTC. It specifies CASSLGGTSGGYEQYF. Complete variable domain (other parts from reference TRBV7-2 and TRBJ2-7): GAGVSQSPSNKVTEKGKDVELRCDPISGHTALYWYRQSLGQGLEFLIYFQGNSAPDKSGLPSDRFSAERTGGSVSTLTIQRTQQEDSAVYLCASSLGGTSGGYEQYFGPGTRLTVT.

V is TRBV2 and J is TRBJ1-5; D is undetermined. Germline CDR1 reads SNHLY; CDR2 reads FYNNEI. The germline V and J ends were trimmed by 3 bases and 3 bases, with 9 bases remaining between them. The CDR3 loop spans 14 amino acids. The CDR3 nucleotides are TGTGCCAGCAGTGACGGGTATAACAATCAGCCCCAGCATTTT. Amino acid sequence: CASSDGYNNQPQHF.

This chain links TRBV2 with TRBJ2-7; TRBD1 aligns across 9 bases. The germline V gene has CDR1 SNHLY and CDR2 FYNNEI. With 5 bases clipped from V and 5 bases from J, the junction kept 10 bases outside the gene matches. This CDR3 is 15 amino acids long. The CDR3 is CASSRGQGKVDEQYF. The CDR3 bases are TGTGCCAGCAGTCGTGGACAGGGGAAAGTCGACGAGCAGTACTTC.

This clone appeared once. V and J are TRBV11-2 and TRBJ2-7, with D possibly TRBD2 on 5 matching bases. Germline assignment: CDR1 SGHAT and CDR2 FQNNGV. The CDR3 covers 13 residues. V was clipped by 1 base and J by 1 base, with 5 bases between them. The CDR3 nucleotides read TGTGCCAGCAGCTTAGCGGGGTCCTACGAGCAGTACTTC. Translating it yields CASSLAGSYEQYF.